This passage covers 21 T cell receptor beta chains from one sample sequenced in a study of blood T cell repertoires in COVID-19. Some clones are missing from TCRdb's copy, which holds only in-frame ones; the method was immunoSEQ multiplex PCR. This sample yields about 50,000 clones, of which approximately 88% are seen a single time; around 20% belongs to the top ten. The sample taken for sequencing was peripheral blood. Every receptor here comes from a human donor in a cohort sampled during active COVID-19.

The rearrangement links TRBV7-6 to TRBJ1-1, with TRBD1 identical over 8 bases. This CDR3 has 15 amino acids. V lost 2 bases, J lost 1 base, and 3 bases stayed unmatched. Germline lookup yields CDR1 SGHVS and CDR2 FNYEAQ. CDR3 region: CASSLFDRGNTEAFF. The CDR3 nucleotides read TGTGCCAGCAGCTTATTCGACAGGGGGAACACTGAAGCTTTCTTT. Complete variable domain (other parts from reference TRBV7-6 and TRBJ1-1): GAGVSQSPRYKVTKRGQDVALRCDPISGHVSLYWYRQALGQGPEFLTYFNYEAQQDKSGLPNDRFSAERPEGSISTLTIQRTEQRDSAMYRCASSLFDRGNTEAFFGQGTRLTVV.

This chain links TRBV11-2 with TRBJ2-5; 15 bases match TRBD2. The J segment lost 2 bases and the V segment lost 3 bases, leaving 1 base of the junction unmatched. From germline, CDR1 is SGHAT and CDR2 FQNNGV. The CDR3 contains 16 residues. The CDR3 DNA follows: TGTGCCAGCAGCTTCGGGACTAGCGGGGGGCAAGAGACCCAGTACTTC. It is translated as CASSFGTSGGQETQYF.

The chain employs TRBV6-4 and TRBJ1-1; tentative D call: TRBD1 (6 bases). The CDR3 spans 18 residues. V dropped 3 bases and J dropped 3 bases, with 23 bases sitting between them. Per germline, CDR1 MRHNA and CDR2 SNTAGT. The CDR3 coding sequence is TGTGCCAGCAGTGAACAAAAAAAATACAGGGTGGGGGACACTGAAGCTTTCTTT. This translates into CASSEQKKYRVGDTEAFF.

V is TRBV28 and J is TRBJ1-5; D is unclear. The CDR3 runs to 16 residues. CDR1 is MDHEN and CDR2 is SYDVKM in the germline V gene. V lost 5 bases to trimming and J lost 2 bases, with 16 bases between them. This chain's CDR3 is CASSPYHSNGNQPQHF. The CDR3 DNA reads as TGTGCCAGCAGTCCCTACCACTCAAATGGCAATCAGCCCCAGCATTTT.

The chain recombines TRBV18 with TRBJ1-1; D remains unclear. The CDR3 sequence is 15 residues long. Germline V CDR1 and CDR2: KGHSH, LQKENI. V was shortened by 3 bases and J by 0 bases, with 11 bases between the two germline ends. The CDR3, as DNA: TGTGCCAGCTCACCCCTCGGGATCCTGAACACTGAAGCTTTCTTT. Translating gives CASSPLGILNTEAFF.

This clone was detected only once. The chain links TRBV25-1 to TRBJ2-7, with D unresolved. V lost 5 bases and J 6 bases, leaving 17 bases between the germline ends. The germline CDR1 and CDR2 sequences are MGHDK and SYGVNS. The CDR3 is made up of 14 amino acids. The CDR3 bases are TGTGCCAGCAGTCTCGGTCAGTTAGAGCGCGAGCAGTACTTC. Its translation: CASSLGQLEREQYF.

The J gene is TRBJ2-7, the V gene TRBV4-1; 9 bases map to TRBD1. This CDR3 has 16 residues. Germline loops: CDR1 MGHRA, CDR2 YSYEKL. V was pared by 1 base and J by 1 base, with 5 bases of the junction left unmatched. Here the CDR3 DNA reads TGCGCCAGCAGCCAAGGAACAGGGGGCGGGTCCTACGAGCAGTACTTC. It yields the protein CASSQGTGGGSYEQYF.

This chain connects TRBV15 to TRBJ2-3; TRBD2 matches at 12 bases. Germline lookup yields CDR1 LNHNV and CDR2 YYDKDF (reference sequence). Trimming removed 2 bases from V and 1 base from J; junction bases left unmatched: 4. The CDR3 contains 17 residues. CDR3 sequence reads: CATSRLLAGGRTDTQYF. The CDR3 DNA sequence: TGTGCCACCAGCAGACTACTAGCGGGGGGCCGCACAGATACGCAGTATTTT. Full variable domain (missing parts from reference TRBV15 and TRBJ2-3): DAMVIQNPRYQVTQFGKPVTLSCSQTLNHNVMYWYQQKSSQAPKLLFHYYDKDFNNEADTPDNFQSRRPNTSFCFLDIRSPGLGDTAMYLCATSRLLAGGRTDTQYFGPGTRLTVL.

The chain employs TRBV7-2 and TRBJ2-5; 12 bases align to TRBD1. The CDR3 totals 15 residues. Per germline, CDR1 SGHTA and CDR2 FQGNSA. V was clipped by 4 bases and J by 5 bases; unmatched bases: 5. The CDR3 sequence: CASSWGQGAGETQYF. The CDR3 DNA reads TGTGCCAGCAGCTGGGGACAGGGGGCAGGTGAGACCCAGTACTTC.

The genes are TRBV7-3 and TRBJ1-6, with a weak D call TRBD1 (6 bases). The ends were cut back, 2 bases at V and 4 bases at J, with 9 bases in the middle. This CDR3 region has 15 residues. Germline lookup yields CDR1 SGHTA and CDR2 FQGTGA. CDR3 coding DNA: TGTGCCAGCAGCTTAGACAGGAGTTATAATTCACCCCTCCACTTT. Translation gives CASSLDRSYNSPLHF.

This chain joins TRBV3-1 (or the pseudogene TRBV3-2) and TRBJ2-7; 11 positions match TRBD1. V trimming: 4 bases; J trimming: 6 bases; junction bases outside the gene matches: 5. This CDR3 is built from 14 residues. Germline lookup yields CDR1 LGHDT and CDR2 YNNKEL (reference sequence). CDR3 sequence (DNA): TGTGCCAGCAGCCCCCCGGACAGGGGGCGCGAGCAGTACTTC. It translates to CASSPPDRGREQYF.

V gene TRBV7-9 combines with J gene TRBJ2-1; perhaps TRBD1 as D (5 bases). Germline-derived CDR1 and CDR2 are SEHNR and FQNEAQ (reference sequence). V lost 1 base to trimming and J lost 6 bases, with 7 bases between them. This CDR3 spans 13 amino acids. As DNA, the CDR3 is TGTGCCAGCAGCTTAGGGGGCATCAATGAGCAGTTCTTC. As protein: CASSLGGINEQFF.

The chain recombines TRBV9 with TRBJ1-2; TRBD1 matches 7 bases. The ends lost 3 bases at V and 7 bases at J; junction bases unmatched: 6. Germline V gene sequence: CDR1 SGDLS, CDR2 YYNGEE. The CDR3 extends over 13 amino acids. The CDR3 loop reads CASSERGRSGYTF. The CDR3 DNA follows: TGTGCCAGCAGCGAGAGGGGGCGCTCTGGCTACACCTTC.

In regard to this clone: A junction boundary mismatches the germline segment, possibly from a read error. The chain is built from TRBV10-2 and TRBJ2-5; TRBD1 matches 9 bases. From germline, CDR1 is WSHSY and CDR2 SAAADI. The CDR3 spans 15 residues. In DNA form, the CDR3 reads TGCGCCAGCACTGAGGGACAGGGTGTCGAAGAGACCCAGTACTTC. Its protein product is CASTEGQGVEETQYF.

This chain joins TRBV11-2 and TRBJ1-1; 8 bases line up with TRBD1. The ends lost 5 bases at V and 1 base at J; junction bases unmatched: 6. CDR1 is SGHAT and CDR2 is FQNNGV in the germline V gene. The CDR3 spans 15 residues. The CDR3 region has the DNA TGTGCCAGCAGCCCAAACAGGGGGGCGAACACTGAAGCTTTCTTT. This translates into CASSPNRGANTEAFF.

In DNA, the CDR3 is TGTGCCAGCACCCGGGACAGTTATTCACCCCTCCACTTT. Protein sequence: CASTRDSYSPLHF. The rearrangement uses TRBV6-5 and TRBJ1-6, with 7 bases identical to TRBD1. Germline values: CDR1 MNHEY, CDR2 SVGAGI. The CDR3 has 13 residues. V lost 7 bases to trimming and J lost 8 bases; unmatched junction nucleotides: 5.

The chain employs TRBV7-8 and TRBJ1-5; perhaps TRBD1 as D (6 bases). In germline, CDR1 is SGHVS, CDR2 FQNEAQ. Trimming left V 8 bases short and J 1 base short, with 15 bases between. This CDR3 is 15 amino acids long. The CDR3, as DNA: TGTGCCAGCTCCCTTGGGGGGGCAAGCAATCAGCCCCAGCATTTT. This gives the protein CASSLGGASNQPQHF.

This clone was recorded only once. V and J are TRBV3-1 (or the pseudogene TRBV3-2) and TRBJ2-1; a possible D gene is TRBD1 (8 bases). CDR1 LGHDT and CDR2 YNNKEL come from the germline V gene (reference sequence). Between the trimmed V and J ends, which lost 0 bases and 4 bases, there was a span of 13 bases. This CDR3 contains 16 residues. As DNA, the CDR3 is TGTGCCAGCAGCCAAGAAGACAGGGGAGGGTACAATGAGCAGTTCTTC. Translated: CASSQEDRGGYNEQFF.

The V gene is TRBV27, the J gene TRBJ1-1; D remains unclear. This CDR3 is built from 13 residues. Germline V CDR1 and CDR2: MNHEY, SMNVEV (reference sequence). V lost 5 bases and J 1 base, leaving 8 bases between the germline ends. CDR3 in DNA: TGTGCCAGCAGTCTCCGACAGAACACTGAAGCTTTCTTT. This encodes CASSLRQNTEAFF.

This clone was counted a single time. This rearrangement joins TRBV3-1 (or the pseudogene TRBV3-2) to TRBJ2-7; 7 nucleotides align to TRBD2. Germline loops: CDR1 LGHDT, CDR2 YNNKEL (reference sequence). The CDR3 length is 16 residues. The J segment lost 5 bases and the V segment lost 2 bases, leaving 12 bases of the junction unmatched. The CDR3 DNA sequence: TGTGCCAGCAGCCAACCCCAGACTAGCCGTAAGAACGAGCAGTACTTC. Amino acids: CASSQPQTSRKNEQYF.

This clone appeared once. This chain links TRBV6-1 with TRBJ1-3; possibly TRBD1 for D (5 bases). V lost 4 bases and J lost 0, with 13 bases in between. Germline CDR1 reads MNHNS; CDR2 reads SASEGT. CDR3 size: 16 residues. The CDR3 region has the DNA TGTGCCAGCAGTGTGGGGCAGGCCTACTCTGGAAACACCATATATTTT. Its protein product is CASSVGQAYSGNTIYF.